This T cell receptor beta chain was recorded in a study of cytomegalovirus exposure and HLA in healthy donors (dated by TCRdb to between 2016 and 2019). Regarding the study in general: According to an earlier analysis of 587 of the donors, about 190 million T cells yielded 117 million unique TCR beta sequences and 276 Gb of sequence data. Rather than drawing on any new phenotypic data, the later analysis identified candidate immune exposures from TCR beta sequences and the way those sequences occurred across donors. A later analysis re-examined previously published TCR beta repertoires from about 670 donors and added high-resolution HLA genotyping to investigate patterns of TCR occurrence. Among a few hundred genotyped donors of the cohort, an average of roughly 240,000 unique TCR beta nucleotide sequences were sequenced per donor, about a sixth of them non-productive. The genetic ancestry cluster associated with self-reported Caucasian donors included roughly four fifths of the roughly 400 genotyped donors. The study used immunosequencing to profile the T cell repertoires of some 600 subjects and linked those repertoires to cytomegalovirus serostatus. The aim of the study was to test whether cataloging public T cell receptors could identify signatures of past pathogen exposure. All discovery cohort repertoires had been generated on a single sequencing platform. An earlier analysis of approximately 580 of the donors used high-throughput TCR beta sequencing to judge whether each TCR beta V gene segment behaved as functional or pseudogenic. Roughly 300 gigabases of sequencing data and approximately 85 million unique TCR sequences were included in an early release covering around 600 HLA-typed donors. Donor age, sex, ethnicity and CMV serostatus were collected together with the repertoire data. The study combined high-throughput TCR immunosequencing, statistical association of individual TCRs with disease status, and machine learning to predict cytomegalovirus infection status. Several DR-DQ haplotypes were handled as single units for association and clustering because linkage in the cohort was strong. Both class I and class II loci were covered by HLA typing, at four-digit resolution. The number of donors typed differed by locus, with roughly 629-640 for A, B, C, DRB1 and DQB1, about 500 for DQA1, approximately 580 for DPA1, and some 450 for DPB1. A later genetic analysis took genome-wide SNP genotypes for about 55% of the roughly 670 donors and used that subset as a discovery cohort. A separate validation cohort of roughly 110 different subjects was used in addition to the approximately 700-subject first cohort. Summary of the overall study and its limitations: The authors suggested that the approach could potentially be generalized to other disease states and immunological phenotypes. HLA typing was unavailable for some donors at each locus, so association tests used only the typed subset. Roughly uniform sequencing depth across donors was assumed in presence/absence analyses, although this assumption may not hold. Three of the identified cytomegalovirus-associated TCR beta chains were confirmed in vitro to be specific for cytomegalovirus antigens. An association between a missense DCLRE1C variant and V-gene and J-gene trimming of TCR beta chains was found in a later genetic analysis and replicated in an independent cohort. CMV serostatus was the only immune exposure information available for the cohort. The 87-base-pair reads could not distinguish some IMGT-functional V segments, including TRBV6-2 and TRBV6-3, so those segments were excluded. At a false discovery rate of 0.05, a later analysis linked roughly 17,000 TCR beta sequences to specific HLA alleles. Because counts were too low, some 16 rarely observed V segments, including chromosome 9 orphons, were excluded from the earlier analysis of 587 of the donors. The classifier was reported to diagnose cytomegalovirus status with high specificity and sensitivity in both the original and validation cohorts. In a later genetic analysis, fewer N-insertions in productive TCRs were reported among donors in an Asian-associated ancestry cluster than the roughly 700-donor mean. Most CMV-associated TCR beta chains appeared to be HLA-restricted in a later analysis, and the HLA associations seemed to be driven largely by CMV exposure. When HLA alleles, especially DR and DQ, strongly co-occurred, attributing TCR associations to individual alleles was difficult. A further reported finding was that TCR beta sequences accurately predicted the HLA-A and HLA-B alleles for most subjects in the first cohort. While some public TCRs were present in many individuals, most TCR sequences turned up only very rarely across donors. The study listed 170 or so TCR beta chains as associated with cytomegalovirus. A later analysis reported that several top co-occurrence clusters appeared linked to parvovirus B19, influenza, CMV and Epstein-Barr virus. The cohort was sequenced for TCR beta chains only, and without alpha or paired-chain data the features that could be detected were limited. Linkage disequilibrium might explain the correlated functional status among segregating V segments, but an unknown experimental factor could not be excluded. A group of highly shared sequence variants was considered likely to be a technical artifact of the sequencing pipeline. According to a later analysis, TCR association rates differed among HLA loci, with DRB1 alleles showing the most associated TCRs and HLA-C alleles showing the fewest. In an earlier analysis of about 600 of the donors, most TCR beta V segments appeared in productive rearrangements about 87% or about 30% of the time, broadly matching IMGT annotations. In a later analysis, HLA-associated TCR beta chains showed more clonal expansion and lower generation probabilities than non-associated chains that were equally common.

The library was produced with the immunoSEQ multiplex PCR assay. For the multiplex PCR, a mixture combining 60 forward primers for TCR Vbeta segments and 13 reverse primers for TCR Jbeta segments was used. The CDR3 region of rearranged TCR beta genes was amplified from genomic DNA by a multiplex PCR assay. Amplified TCR beta libraries were sequenced as 87-base-pair reads on the Illumina HiSeq System. The published analysis was carried out like this. A later analysis counted about 80 million unique TCR beta chains across the 690 or so repertoires, and roughly 11 million of these chains were shared by at least two donors. To remove PCR and sequencing errors, raw reads were error-corrected and collapsed into unique sequences using a nearest-neighbor algorithm that merged closely related sequences. V, D and J gene segments were assigned by aligning CDR3 sequences to IMGT reference sequences. For a sequence to be retained, at least a six-nucleotide match to both a V gene segment and a J gene segment was required. Rearrangements were called productive when the CDR3 lacked stop codons and stayed in frame with V and J; all others were non-productive. CDR3 was defined according to IMGT convention as the region running from the second conserved V-encoded cysteine to the conserved J-encoded phenylalanine. In an earlier analysis of roughly 580 of the donors, sequences lacking an unambiguous match to a single V gene segment were excluded. An earlier analysis of some 610 of the donors called V segments functional above 56.7% productive rearrangements and segregating when the between-donor standard deviation exceeded 5%. A statistical classification framework was built for diagnosing cytomegalovirus status from the catalog of TCR beta chain sequences. A later analysis assigned V and J genes by comparing TCR nucleotide sequences with IMGT/GENE-DB human TR gene sequences. In a later analysis, CDR3 sequences and most-parsimonious VDJ recombination scenarios were assigned using the TCRdist pipeline. A later analysis defined each TCR beta chain by its CDR3 amino acid sequence plus V-gene family, and excluded reads lacking a unique V-gene family. A later analysis removed over 500 highly shared, low-generation-probability nucleotide sequences to deal with suspected cross-contamination and a sequencing artifact. For each public chain, a later analysis derived a clonal expansion index from normalized ranks of inferred template counts within each repertoire. In a later analysis, generation probabilities were computed with a VDJ recombination model fitted to out-of-frame rearrangements, and the resulting probabilities were checked against IGoR. In a later analysis, hypergeometric tests were used to score TCR-TCR, TCR-HLA and TCR-CMV co-occurrence, with a repertoire-size bias correction applied to TCR pairs. To estimate false discovery rates, a later analysis permuted the HLA or CMV assignments 20 times. In a later analysis, co-occurring TCRs were grouped with DBSCAN, and TCRdist sequence similarity was added when clustering was performed within HLA-allele-positive subsets. For co-occurrence clustering, repertoires with fewer than 30,000 or more than 120,000 public chains were excluded, along with 4 to 6 repertoires with anomalous nucleotide sharing. TCRdb obtained this table from immuneACCESS and retained in-frame rearrangements with V and J assigned. These tables miss some clones; where compared with another copy, unresolved V genes account for less than half of the shortfall, and the remainder is unexplained. That table is the source of V, J and clone size, and D and trimming were worked out from the DNA. Across this sample there are some 190,000 clones, with roughly 78% seen only once. Clones ranked in the top ten supply under 2% of the sample.

About this clone: Its antigen is currently not known. Base qualities are missing; no much larger clone stands one base away.

The cohort consisted of hundreds of healthy bone marrow donors. All cohort members were sampled while nominally healthy, although unrecorded immune exposures were likely present. The donor was CMV seronegative and belonged to the group of under 400 seronegative cohort members. Every donor gave a peripheral blood sample, and the peripheral blood mononuclear cells from that sample were used for TCR beta sequencing. Genomic DNA extraction from the blood cell samples was performed with the Qiagen DNeasy Blood Extraction Kit. CDR1 MNHEY and CDR2 SVGAGI are derived from the germline V gene. V is reduced by 0 bases and J by 2 bases, leaving a spacing of 11 bases between them. Inclusive of the bounding cysteine and phenylalanine, the CDR3 is 15 residues long. Only the CDR3 region is kept as DNA, spanning 45 bases read in frame from base 1.

This receptor was obtained from a woman aged 25 to 39 in good health and CMV-seronegative. The specimen was PBMCs. The rearranged segments are TRBV6-5 and TRBJ2-7; the D gene lacks a confident call. The DNA is TGTGCCAGCAGTTACTCGCTAGAACCCACCTACGAGCAGTACTTC. Protein translation: CASSYSLEPTYEQYF.